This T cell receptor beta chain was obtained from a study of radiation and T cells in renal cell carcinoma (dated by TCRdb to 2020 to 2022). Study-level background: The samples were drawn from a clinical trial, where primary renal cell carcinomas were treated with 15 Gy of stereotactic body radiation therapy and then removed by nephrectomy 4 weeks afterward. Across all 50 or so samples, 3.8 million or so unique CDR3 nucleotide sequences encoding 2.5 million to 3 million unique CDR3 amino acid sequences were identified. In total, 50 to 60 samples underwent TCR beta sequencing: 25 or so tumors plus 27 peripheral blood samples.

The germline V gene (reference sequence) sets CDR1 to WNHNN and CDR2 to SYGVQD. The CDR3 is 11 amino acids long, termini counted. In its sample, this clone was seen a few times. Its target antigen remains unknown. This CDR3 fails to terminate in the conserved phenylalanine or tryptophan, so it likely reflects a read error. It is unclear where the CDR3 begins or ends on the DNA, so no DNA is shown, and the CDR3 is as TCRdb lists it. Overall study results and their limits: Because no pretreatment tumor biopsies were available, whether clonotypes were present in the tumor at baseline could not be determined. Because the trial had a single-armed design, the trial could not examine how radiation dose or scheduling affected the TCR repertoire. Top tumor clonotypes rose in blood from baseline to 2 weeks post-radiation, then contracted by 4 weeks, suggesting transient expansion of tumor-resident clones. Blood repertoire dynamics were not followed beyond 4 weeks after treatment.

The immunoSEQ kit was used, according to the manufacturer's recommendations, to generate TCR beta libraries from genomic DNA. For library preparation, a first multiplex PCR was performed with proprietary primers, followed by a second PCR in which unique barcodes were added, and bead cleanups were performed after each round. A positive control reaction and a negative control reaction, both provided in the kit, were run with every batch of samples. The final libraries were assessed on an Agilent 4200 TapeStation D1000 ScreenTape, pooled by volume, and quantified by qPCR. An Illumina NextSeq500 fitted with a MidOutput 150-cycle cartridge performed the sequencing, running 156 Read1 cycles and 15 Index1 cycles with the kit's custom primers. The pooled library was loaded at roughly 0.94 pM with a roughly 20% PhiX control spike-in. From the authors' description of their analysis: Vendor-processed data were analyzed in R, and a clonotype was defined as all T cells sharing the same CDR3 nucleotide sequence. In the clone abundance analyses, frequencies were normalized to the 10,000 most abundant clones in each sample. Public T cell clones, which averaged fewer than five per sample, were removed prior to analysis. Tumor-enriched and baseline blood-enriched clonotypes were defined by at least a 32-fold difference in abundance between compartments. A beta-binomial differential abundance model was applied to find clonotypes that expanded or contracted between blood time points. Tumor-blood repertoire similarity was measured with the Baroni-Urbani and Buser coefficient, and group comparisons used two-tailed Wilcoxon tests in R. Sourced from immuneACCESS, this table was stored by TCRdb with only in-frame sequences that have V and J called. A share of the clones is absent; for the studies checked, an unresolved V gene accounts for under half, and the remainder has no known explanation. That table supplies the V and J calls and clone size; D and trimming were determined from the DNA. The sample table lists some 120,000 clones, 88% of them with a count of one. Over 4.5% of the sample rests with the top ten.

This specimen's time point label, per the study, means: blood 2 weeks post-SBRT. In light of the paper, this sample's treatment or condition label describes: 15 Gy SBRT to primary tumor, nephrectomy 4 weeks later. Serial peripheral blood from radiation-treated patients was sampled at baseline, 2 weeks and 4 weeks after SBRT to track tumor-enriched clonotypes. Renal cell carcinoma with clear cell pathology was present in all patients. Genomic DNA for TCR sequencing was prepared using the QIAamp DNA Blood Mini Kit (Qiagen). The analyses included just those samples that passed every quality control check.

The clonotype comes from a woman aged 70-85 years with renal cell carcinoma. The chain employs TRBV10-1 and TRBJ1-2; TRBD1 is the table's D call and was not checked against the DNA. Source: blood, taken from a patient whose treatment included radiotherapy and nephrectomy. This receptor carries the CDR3 CASSPRDRGLQ.